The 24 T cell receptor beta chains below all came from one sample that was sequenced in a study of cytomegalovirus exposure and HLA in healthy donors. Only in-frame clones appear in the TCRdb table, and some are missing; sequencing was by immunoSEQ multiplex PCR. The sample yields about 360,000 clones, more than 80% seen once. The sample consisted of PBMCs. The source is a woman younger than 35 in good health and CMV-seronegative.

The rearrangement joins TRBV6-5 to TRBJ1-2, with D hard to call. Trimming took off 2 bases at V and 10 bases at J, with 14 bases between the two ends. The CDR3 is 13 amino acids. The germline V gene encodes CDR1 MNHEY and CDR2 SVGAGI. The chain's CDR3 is CASSYARVGSYTF. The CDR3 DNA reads TGTGCCAGCAGTTACGCGCGGGTGGGGTCCTACACCTTC.

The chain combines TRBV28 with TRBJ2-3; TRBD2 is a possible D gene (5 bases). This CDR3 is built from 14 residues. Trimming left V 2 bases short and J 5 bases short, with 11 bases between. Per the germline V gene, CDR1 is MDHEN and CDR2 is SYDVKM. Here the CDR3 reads CASSLTEVGDTQYF. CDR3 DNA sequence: TGTGCCAGCAGTTTAACGGAGGTCGGAGATACGCAGTATTTT.

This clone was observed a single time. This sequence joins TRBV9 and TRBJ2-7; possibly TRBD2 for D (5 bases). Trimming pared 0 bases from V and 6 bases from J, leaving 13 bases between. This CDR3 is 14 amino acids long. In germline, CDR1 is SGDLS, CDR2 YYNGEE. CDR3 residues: CASSVESPGGEQYF. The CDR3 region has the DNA TGTGCCAGCAGCGTAGAATCTCCAGGAGGCGAGCAGTACTTC.

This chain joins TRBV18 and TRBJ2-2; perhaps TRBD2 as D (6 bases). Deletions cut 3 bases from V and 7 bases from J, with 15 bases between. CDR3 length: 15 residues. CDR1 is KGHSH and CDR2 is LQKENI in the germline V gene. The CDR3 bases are TGTGCCAGCTCACCCGCGGGAAGGGCCGGCGGGGAGCTGTTTTTT. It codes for CASSPAGRAGGELFF. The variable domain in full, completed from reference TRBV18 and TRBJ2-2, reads NAGVMQNPRHLVRRRGQEARLRCSPMKGHSHVYWYRQLPEEGLKFMVYLQKENIIDESGMPKERFSAEFPKEGPSILRIQQVVRGDSAAYFCASSPAGRAGGELFFGEGSRLTVL.

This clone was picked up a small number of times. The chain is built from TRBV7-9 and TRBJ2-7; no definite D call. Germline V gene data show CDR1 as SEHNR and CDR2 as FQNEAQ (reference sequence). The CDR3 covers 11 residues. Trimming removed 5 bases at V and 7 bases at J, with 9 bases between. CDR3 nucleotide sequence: TGTGCCAGCAGCCCGAGCCGGGAGCAGTACTTC. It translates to CASSPSREQYF.

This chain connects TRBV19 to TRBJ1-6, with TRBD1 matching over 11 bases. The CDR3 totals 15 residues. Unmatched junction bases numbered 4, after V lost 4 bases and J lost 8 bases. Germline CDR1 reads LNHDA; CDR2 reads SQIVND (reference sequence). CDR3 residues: CASSRGDRGDSPLHF. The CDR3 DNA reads TGTGCCAGTAGTAGAGGGGACAGGGGGGATTCACCCCTCCACTTT.

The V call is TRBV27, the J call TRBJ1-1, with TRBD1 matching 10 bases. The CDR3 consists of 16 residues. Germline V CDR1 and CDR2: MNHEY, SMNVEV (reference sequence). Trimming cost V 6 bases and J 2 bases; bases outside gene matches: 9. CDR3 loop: CASRPGTGATNTEAFF. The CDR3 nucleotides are TGTGCCAGCAGACCGGGGACAGGGGCTACTAACACTGAAGCTTTCTTT.

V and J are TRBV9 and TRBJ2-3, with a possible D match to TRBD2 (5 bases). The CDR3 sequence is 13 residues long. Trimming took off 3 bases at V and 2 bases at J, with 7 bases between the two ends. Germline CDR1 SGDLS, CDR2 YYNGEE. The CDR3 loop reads CASSAGDTDTQYF. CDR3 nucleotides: TGTGCCAGCAGCGCCGGGGACACAGATACGCAGTATTTT.

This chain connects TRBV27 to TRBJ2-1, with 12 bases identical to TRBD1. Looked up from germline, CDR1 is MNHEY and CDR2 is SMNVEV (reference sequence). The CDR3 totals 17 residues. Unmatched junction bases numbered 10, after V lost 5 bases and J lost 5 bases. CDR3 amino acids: CASSPISGTGGNNEQFF. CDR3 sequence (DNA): TGTGCCAGCAGTCCCATATCCGGGACAGGGGGCAACAATGAGCAGTTCTTC.

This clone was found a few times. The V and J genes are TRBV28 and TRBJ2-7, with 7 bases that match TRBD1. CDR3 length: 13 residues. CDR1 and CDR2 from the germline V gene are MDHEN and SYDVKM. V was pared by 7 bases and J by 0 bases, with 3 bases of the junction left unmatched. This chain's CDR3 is CASTTGSSYEQYF. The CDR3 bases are TGTGCCAGCACGACAGGGAGCTCCTACGAGCAGTACTTC.

As DNA, the CDR3 is TGCGCCAGCAGCCAAGTATACGACAGGAGCTACGAGCAGTACTTC. Amino acid sequence: CASSQVYDRSYEQYF. The V call is TRBV4-1, the J call TRBJ2-7, with TRBD1 as a possible D gene (6 bases). CDR1 and CDR2 from the germline V gene are MGHRA and YSYEKL. Trimming cost V 1 base and J 3 bases, with 13 bases left between them. CDR3 length equals 15 residues.

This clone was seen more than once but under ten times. Here the CDR3 DNA reads TGTGCCAGCAGTTTAACTAGCGGGAGGGGCGAGCAGTACTTC. Protein product: CASSLTSGRGEQYF. This chain links TRBV28 with TRBJ2-7; 13 positions match TRBD2. Per the germline V gene, CDR1 is MDHEN and CDR2 is SYDVKM. V shed 2 bases, J shed 6 bases, and the junction held 1 base outside the gene matches. This CDR3 has 14 amino acids.

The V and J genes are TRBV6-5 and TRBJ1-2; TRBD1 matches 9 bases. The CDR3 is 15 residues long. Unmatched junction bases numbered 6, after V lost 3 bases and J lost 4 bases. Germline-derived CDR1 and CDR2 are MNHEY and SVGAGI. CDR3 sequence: CASSYATGGFYGYTF. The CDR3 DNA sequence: TGTGCCAGCAGTTATGCCACAGGGGGCTTCTATGGCTACACCTTC.

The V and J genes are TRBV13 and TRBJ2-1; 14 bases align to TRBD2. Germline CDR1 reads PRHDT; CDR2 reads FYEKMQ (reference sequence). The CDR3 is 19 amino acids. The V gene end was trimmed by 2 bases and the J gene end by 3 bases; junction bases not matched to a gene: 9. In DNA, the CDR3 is TGTGCCAGCAGCTTACCGTGGACTAGCGGGGGGCCGCACTACAATGAGCAGTTCTTC. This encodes CASSLPWTSGGPHYNEQFF.

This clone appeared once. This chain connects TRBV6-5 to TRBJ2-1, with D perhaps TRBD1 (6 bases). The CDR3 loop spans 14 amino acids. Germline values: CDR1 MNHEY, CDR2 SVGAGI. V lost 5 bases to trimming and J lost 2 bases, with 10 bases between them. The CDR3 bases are TGTGCCAGCAGTCGCGCAGGGGCCTACAATGAGCAGTTCTTC. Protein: CASSRAGAYNEQFF.

The CDR3 reads CAISESPPAGGGHEQFF. The CDR3 DNA sequence: TGTGCCATCAGTGAGTCCCCTCCCGCGGGAGGGGGGCATGAGCAGTTCTTC. V usage is TRBV10-3 and J usage is TRBJ2-1, with 9 bases fitting TRBD2. This CDR3 comprises 17 residues. V trimming: 0 bases; J trimming: 8 bases; junction bases outside the gene matches: 11. Germline-derived CDR1 and CDR2 are ENHRY and SYGVKD.

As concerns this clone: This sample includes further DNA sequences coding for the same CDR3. The chain's CDR3 is CASSFGGTYEQYF. The CDR3 coding sequence is TGTGCCAGCAGTTTCGGCGGTACCTACGAGCAGTACTTC. The rearrangement uses TRBV27 and TRBJ2-7; D is undetermined. The V end lost 3 bases, the J end lost 2 bases, and 8 bases lay between the germline ends. The CDR3 contains 13 residues. CDR1 MNHEY and CDR2 SMNVEV come from the germline V gene (reference sequence).

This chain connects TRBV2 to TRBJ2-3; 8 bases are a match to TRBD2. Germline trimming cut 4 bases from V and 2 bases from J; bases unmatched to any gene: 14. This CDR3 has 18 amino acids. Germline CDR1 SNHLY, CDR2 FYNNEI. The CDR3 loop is CASSGLSLGLASTDTQYF. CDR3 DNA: TGTGCCAGCAGTGGCCTCTCCCTTGGACTAGCCTCCACAGATACGCAGTATTTT.

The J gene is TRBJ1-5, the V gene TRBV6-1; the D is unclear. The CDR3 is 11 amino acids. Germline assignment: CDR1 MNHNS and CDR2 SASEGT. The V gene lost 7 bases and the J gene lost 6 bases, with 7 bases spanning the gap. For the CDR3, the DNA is TGTGCCAGCACAGGCCTTCAGCCCCAGCATTTT. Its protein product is CASTGLQPQHF.

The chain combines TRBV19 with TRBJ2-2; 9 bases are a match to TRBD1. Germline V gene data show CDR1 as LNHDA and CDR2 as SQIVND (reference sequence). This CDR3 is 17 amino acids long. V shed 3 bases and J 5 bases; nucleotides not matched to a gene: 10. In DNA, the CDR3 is TGTGCCAGTAGTATCGACAGCGACAGGGGGAGAACCGGGGAGCTGTTTTTT. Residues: CASSIDSDRGRTGELFF.

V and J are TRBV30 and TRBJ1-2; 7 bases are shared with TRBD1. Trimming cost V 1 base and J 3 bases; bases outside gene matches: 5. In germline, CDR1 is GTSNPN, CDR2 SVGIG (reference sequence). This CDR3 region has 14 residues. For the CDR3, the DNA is TGTGCCTGGAGTGACCAGGGGGTTCACTATGGCTACACCTTC. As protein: CAWSDQGVHYGYTF. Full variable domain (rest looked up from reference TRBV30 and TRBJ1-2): SQTIHQWPATLVQPVGSPLSLECTVEGTSNPNLYWYRQAAGRGLQLLFYSVGIGQISSEVPQNLSASRPQDRQFILSSKKLLLSDSGFYLCAWSDQGVHYGYTFGSGTRLTVV.

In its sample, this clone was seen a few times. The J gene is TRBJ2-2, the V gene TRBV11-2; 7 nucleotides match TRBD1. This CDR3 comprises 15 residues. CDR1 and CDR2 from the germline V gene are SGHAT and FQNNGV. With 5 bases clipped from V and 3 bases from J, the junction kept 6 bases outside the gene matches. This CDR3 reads CASSRGQTYTGELFF. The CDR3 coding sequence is TGTGCCAGCAGCCGGGGACAGACCTACACCGGGGAGCTGTTTTTT.

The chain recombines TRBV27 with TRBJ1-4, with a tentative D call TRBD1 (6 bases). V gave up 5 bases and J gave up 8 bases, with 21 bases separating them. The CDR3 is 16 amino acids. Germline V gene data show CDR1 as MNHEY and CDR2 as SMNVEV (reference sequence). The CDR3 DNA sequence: TGTGCCAGCAGTCCGATGGAGGTCTGGACAGCCGAAAAACTGTTTTTT. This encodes CASSPMEVWTAEKLFF.

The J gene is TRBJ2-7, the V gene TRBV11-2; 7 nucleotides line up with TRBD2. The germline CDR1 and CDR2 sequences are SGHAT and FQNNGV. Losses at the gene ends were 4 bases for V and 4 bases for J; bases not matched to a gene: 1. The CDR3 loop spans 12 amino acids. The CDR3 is CASSSGLYEQYF. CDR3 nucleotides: TGTGCCAGCAGCTCGGGACTATACGAGCAGTACTTC.